This is a list of T cell receptor beta chains from one sample in a study of early T cells in non-severe SARS-CoV-2 infection. TCRdb itself ran the 5' RACE reads through MiXCR, one entry per CDR3 protein. The sample includes approximately 56,000 distinct CDR3 sequences, around 9.1% of them seen just once. The sequenced material came from whole blood. The receptors here all came from an adult who was a healthcare worker with PCR-confirmed SARS-CoV-2 infection or an uninfected control (not recorded which). CDR3s leave out the opening cysteine and the closing phenylalanine or tryptophan. D genes are given only for firm matches. Size values are once, few and many counts, or a class for expanded clones, and some rows have none.

V gene,CDR3 length,D gene,clone size,J gene,CDR3 protein
TRBV20-1,11,TRBD1,many,TRBJ2-5,SARLTGQETQY
TRBV12-3/TRBV12-4,11,-,few,TRBJ2-7,ASSRGAVYEQY
TRBV11-2,13,-,many,TRBJ2-5,ASSRRRDARETQY
TRBV11-2,10,-,-,TRBJ2-1,ASSSSGGEQF
TRBV5-5,13,-,many,TRBJ1-5,ASSPVGGPNQPQH
TRBV7-9,10,-,many,TRBJ1-1,ASRGHSPEAF
TRBV7-6,12,-,many,TRBJ2-7,ASSLGGLSYEQY
TRBV20-1,11,-,few,TRBJ2-7,SARGGPGVEQY
TRBV13,13,-,many,TRBJ1-5,ASSLRGGSNQPQH
TRBV20-1,16,TRBD1,many,TRBJ1-5,SAKGAGGSLFGNQPQH
TRBV11-3,16,TRBD2,many,TRBJ2-3,ASSLGIGTSGIADTQY
TRBV20-1,14,-,many,TRBJ2-7,SAREEGRGSSYEQY
TRBV10-3,12,-,-,TRBJ2-3,AISEPIHEDTQY
TRBV7-9,13,-,few,TRBJ2-4,ASSLFRGGKNIQY
TRBV5-1,13,TRBD1,few,TRBJ1-6,ASSRGQGYNSPLH
TRBV20-1,13,TRBD1,many,TRBJ1-3,SARLGQYSGNTIY
TRBV24-1,11,-,few,TRBJ2-1,ATSDWNVGEQF
TRBV11-2,14,TRBD1,-,TRBJ1-1,ASSSLGQPTNTEAF
TRBV20-1,12,-,many,TRBJ2-7,SARDTTGSDEQY
TRBV6-2/TRBV6-3,14,-,many,TRBJ1-1,ASSSPRQARGTEAF
TRBV29-1,9,-,few,TRBJ1-2,SVDPLGGYT
TRBV20-1,13,TRBD2,many,TRBJ2-1,SARSGTSGRYEQF
TRBV2,13,-,many,TRBJ1-5,ASRGQSYSNQPQH
TRBV28,9,-,many,TRBJ1-2,ASSLGDRYT
TRBV27,16,-,many,TRBJ2-1,ASSPHGGPTSSYNEQF
TRBV6-2/TRBV6-3,13,TRBD1,many,TRBJ1-2,ASSRGQGALYGYT
TRBV5-6,11,TRBD1,many,TRBJ1-2,ASSHRGPSGYT
TRBV5-4,12,-,many,TRBJ2-5,ASSLPTTEETQY
TRBV6-1,13,TRBD1,many,TRBJ1-5,ASSGGQSFAQPQH
TRBV10-3,11,-,many,TRBJ1-4,AISAATNEKLF
TRBV6-2/TRBV6-3,10,TRBD1,-,TRBJ1-1,ASNRGLTEAF
TRBV11-2,13,TRBD1,many,TRBJ1-1,ASSPGDRGVVKAF
TRBV7-9,10,-,-,TRBJ2-7,ASGELVYEQY
TRBV3-1,12,-,many,TRBJ1-4,ASSQDRIGEKLF
TRBV10-3,13,-,many,TRBJ2-1,AIRDLAGTGNEQF
TRBV6-5,13,-,many,TRBJ2-7,ASSAPGLRTYEQY
TRBV7-2,14,TRBD2,-,TRBJ2-5,ASSPRLADNQETQY
TRBV29-1,11,-,many,TRBJ1-1,SGQRDLNTEAF
TRBV10-3,13,TRBD2,-,TRBJ2-1,AITDSGGADNEQF
TRBV18,14,-,many,TRBJ2-5,ASSPNTNAGGETQY
TRBV4-3,12,-,-,TRBJ2-1,ASSQGYPYNEQF
TRBV27,15,TRBD2,many,TRBJ2-7,ASSLSPGLAGVYEQY
TRBV5-1,12,-,many,TRBJ2-5,ASSTGGLQETQY
TRBV18,15,TRBD2,many,TRBJ2-3,ASSPPASGGPADTQY
TRBV23-1,14,TRBD2,many,TRBJ2-1,ASSPRGLAGPNEQF
TRBV6-6,10,-,many,TRBJ1-3,ASSYGESAIY